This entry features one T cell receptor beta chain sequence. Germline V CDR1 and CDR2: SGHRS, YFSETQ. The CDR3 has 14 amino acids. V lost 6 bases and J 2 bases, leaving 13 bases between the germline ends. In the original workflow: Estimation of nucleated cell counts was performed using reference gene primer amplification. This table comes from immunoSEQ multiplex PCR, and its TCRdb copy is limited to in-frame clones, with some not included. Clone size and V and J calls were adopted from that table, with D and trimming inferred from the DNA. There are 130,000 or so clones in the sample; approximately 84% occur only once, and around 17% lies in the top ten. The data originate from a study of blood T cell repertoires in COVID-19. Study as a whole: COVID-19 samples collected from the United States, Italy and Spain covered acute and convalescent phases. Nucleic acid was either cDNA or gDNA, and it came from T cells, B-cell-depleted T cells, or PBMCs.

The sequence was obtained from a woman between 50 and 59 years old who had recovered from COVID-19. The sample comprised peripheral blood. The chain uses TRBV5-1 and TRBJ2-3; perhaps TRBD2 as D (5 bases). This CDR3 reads CASTPSGYTDTQYF. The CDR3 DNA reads TGCGCCAGCACTCCGAGCGGTTACACAGATACGCAGTATTTT.